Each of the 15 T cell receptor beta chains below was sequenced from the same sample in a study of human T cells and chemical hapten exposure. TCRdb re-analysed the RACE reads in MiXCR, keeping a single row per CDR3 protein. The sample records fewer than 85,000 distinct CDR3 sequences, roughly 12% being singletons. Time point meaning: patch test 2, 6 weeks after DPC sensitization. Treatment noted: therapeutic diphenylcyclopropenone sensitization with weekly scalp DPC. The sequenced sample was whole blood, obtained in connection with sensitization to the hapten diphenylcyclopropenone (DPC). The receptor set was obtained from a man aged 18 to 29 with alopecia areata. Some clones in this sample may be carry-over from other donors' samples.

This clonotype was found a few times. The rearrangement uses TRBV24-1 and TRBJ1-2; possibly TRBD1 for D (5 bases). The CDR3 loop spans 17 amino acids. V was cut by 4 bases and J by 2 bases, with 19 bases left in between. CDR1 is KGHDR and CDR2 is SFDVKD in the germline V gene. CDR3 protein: CATSDPGTAWINYGYTF. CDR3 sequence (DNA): TGTGCCACCAGTGACCCCGGGACGGCCTGGATAAACTATGGCTACACCTTC.

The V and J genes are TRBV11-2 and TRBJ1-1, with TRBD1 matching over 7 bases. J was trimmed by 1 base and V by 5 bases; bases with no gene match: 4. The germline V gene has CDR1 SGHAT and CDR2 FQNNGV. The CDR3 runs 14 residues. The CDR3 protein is CASSPRGRNTEAFF. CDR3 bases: TGTGCCAGCAGCCCAAGGGGGCGGAACACTGAAGCTTTCTTT.

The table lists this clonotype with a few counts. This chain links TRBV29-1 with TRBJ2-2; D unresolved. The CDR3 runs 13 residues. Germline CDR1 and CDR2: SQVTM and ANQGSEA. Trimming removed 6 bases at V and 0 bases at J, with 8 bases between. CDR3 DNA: TGCAGCGTATCAGCAGCGAACACCGGGGAGCTGTTTTTT. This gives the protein CSVSAANTGELFF.

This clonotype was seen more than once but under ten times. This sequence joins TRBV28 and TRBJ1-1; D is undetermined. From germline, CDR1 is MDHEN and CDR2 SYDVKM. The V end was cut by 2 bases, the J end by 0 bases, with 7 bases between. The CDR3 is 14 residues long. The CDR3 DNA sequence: TGTGCCAGCAGTTTAGCCCTCATGAACACTGAAGCTTTCTTT. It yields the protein CASSLALMNTEAFF.

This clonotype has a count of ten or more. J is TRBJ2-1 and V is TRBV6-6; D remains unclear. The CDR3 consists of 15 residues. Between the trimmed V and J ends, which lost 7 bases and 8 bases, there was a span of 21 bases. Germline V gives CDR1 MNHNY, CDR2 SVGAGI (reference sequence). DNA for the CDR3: TGTGCCAGCACCCGGAACGTCCCGACTCGCGATGAGCAGTTCTTC. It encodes CASTRNVPTRDEQFF.

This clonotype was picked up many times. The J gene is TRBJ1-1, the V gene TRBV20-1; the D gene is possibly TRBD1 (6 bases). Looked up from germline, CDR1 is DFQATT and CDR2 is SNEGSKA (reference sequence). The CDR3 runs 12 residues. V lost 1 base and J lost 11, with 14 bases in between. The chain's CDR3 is CSARGSPGGAFF. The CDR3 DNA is TGCAGTGCTAGAGGGTCCCCGGGGGGCGCTTTCTTT.

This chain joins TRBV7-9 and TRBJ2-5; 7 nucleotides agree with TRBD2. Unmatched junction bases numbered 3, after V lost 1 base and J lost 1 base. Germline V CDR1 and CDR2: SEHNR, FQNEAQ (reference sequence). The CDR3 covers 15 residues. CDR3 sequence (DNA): TGTGCCAGCAGCTTAGATGGCGGGAGCCAAGAGACCCAGTACTTC. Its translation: CASSLDGGSQETQYF.

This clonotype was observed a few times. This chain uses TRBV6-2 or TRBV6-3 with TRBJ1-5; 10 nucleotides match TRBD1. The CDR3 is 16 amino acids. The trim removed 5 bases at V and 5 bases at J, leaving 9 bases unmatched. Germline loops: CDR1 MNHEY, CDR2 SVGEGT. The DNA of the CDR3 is TGTGCCAGCAGTCTCCCCACCGGGACAGGGGATCAGCCCCAGCATTTT. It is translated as CASSLPTGTGDQPQHF.

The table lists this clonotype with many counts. The CDR3: CASSRDMNTEAFF. DNA of the CDR3: TGTGCCAGCAGCAGGGACATGAACACTGAAGCTTTCTTT. The chain has TRBV7-9 and TRBJ1-1; D may be TRBD1 (6 bases). The CDR3 is 13 amino acids. In germline, CDR1 is SEHNR, CDR2 FQNEAQ (reference sequence). V was cut by 5 bases and J by 0 bases, with 7 bases left in between.

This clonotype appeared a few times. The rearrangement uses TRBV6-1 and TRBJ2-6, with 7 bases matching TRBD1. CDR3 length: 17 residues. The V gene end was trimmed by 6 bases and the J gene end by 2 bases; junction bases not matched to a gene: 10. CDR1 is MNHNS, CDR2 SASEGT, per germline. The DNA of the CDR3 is TGTGCCAGCAGCCAGACAGGGAGAGGGACTGGGGCCAACGTCCTGACTTTC. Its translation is CASSQTGRGTGANVLTF.

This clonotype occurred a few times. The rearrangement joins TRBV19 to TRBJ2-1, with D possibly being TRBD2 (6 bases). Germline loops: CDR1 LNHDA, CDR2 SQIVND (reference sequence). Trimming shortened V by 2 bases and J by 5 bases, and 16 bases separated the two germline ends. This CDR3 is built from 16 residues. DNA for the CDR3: TGTGCCAGTAGTATATGGGGACTTACCTCGGACAATGAGCAGTTCTTC. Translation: CASSIWGLTSDNEQFF. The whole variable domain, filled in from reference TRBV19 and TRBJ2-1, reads DGGITQSPKYLFRKEGQNVTLSCEQNLNHDAMYWYRQDPGQGLRLIYYSQIVNDFQKGDIAEGYSVSREKKESFPLTVTSAQKNPTAFYLCASSIWGLTSDNEQFFGPGTRLTVL.

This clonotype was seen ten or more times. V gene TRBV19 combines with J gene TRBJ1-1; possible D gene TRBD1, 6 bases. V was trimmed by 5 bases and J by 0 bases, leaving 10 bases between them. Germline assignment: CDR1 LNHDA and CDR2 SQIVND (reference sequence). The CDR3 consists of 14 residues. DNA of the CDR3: TGTGCCAGTAGTCCCAGGGGAGTGAACACTGAAGCTTTCTTT. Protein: CASSPRGVNTEAFF.

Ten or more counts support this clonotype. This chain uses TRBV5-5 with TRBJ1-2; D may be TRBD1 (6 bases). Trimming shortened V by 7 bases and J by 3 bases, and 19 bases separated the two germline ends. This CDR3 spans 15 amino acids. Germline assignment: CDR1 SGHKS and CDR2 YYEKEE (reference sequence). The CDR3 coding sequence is TGTGCCAGCGGTGAGGGGGACCCTACCTACTATGGCTACACCTTC. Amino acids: CASGEGDPTYYGYTF.

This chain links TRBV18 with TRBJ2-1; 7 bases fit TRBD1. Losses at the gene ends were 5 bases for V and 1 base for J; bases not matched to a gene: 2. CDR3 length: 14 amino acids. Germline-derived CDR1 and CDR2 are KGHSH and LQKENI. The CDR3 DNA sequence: TGTGCCAGCTCAAGGGGGCCGTCCTACAATGAGCAGTTCTTC. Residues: CASSRGPSYNEQFF.

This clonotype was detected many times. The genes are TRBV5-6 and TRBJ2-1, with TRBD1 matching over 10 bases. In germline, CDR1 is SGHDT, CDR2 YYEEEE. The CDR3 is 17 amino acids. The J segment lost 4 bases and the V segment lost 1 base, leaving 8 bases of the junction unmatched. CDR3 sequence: CASSLMYRDRGYNEQFF. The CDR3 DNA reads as TGTGCCAGCAGCTTGATGTACCGGGACAGGGGTTACAATGAGCAGTTCTTC.